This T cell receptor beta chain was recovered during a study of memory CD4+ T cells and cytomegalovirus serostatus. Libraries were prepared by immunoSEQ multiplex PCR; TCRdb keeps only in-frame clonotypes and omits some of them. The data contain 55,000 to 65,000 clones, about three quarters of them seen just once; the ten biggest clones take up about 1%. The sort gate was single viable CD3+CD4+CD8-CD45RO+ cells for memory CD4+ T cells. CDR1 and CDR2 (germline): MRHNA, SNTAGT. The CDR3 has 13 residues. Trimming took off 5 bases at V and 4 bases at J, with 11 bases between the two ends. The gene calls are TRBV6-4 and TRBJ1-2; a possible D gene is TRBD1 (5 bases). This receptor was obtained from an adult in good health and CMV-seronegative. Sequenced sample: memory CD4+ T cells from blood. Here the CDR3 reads CASSKGPPYGYTF. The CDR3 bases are TGTGCCAGCAGTAAGGGGCCCCCCTATGGCTACACCTTC.